This T cell receptor beta chain was documented in a study of technical replicates of blood from several donors. The protocol was immunoSEQ multiplex PCR, while the TCRdb copy is restricted to in-frame clones and leaves out a portion. Seen here are about 72,000 clones, 95% to 96% observed once, and the top ten hold 0.24%. The CDR3 totals 15 residues. V gave up 1 base and J gave up 1 base; unmatched junction bases: 0. Germline V gene sequence: CDR1 SGHVS, CDR2 FNYEAQ. The clonotype was recovered from a human donor in good health. The chain employs TRBV7-6 and TRBJ2-7; 11 bases agree with TRBD2. The source material was T cells isolated from PBMCs. The CDR3 protein is CASSLGLAGSYEQYF. CDR3 DNA sequence: TGTGCCAGCAGCTTAGGACTAGCGGGGTCCTACGAGCAGTACTTC.